One sample yielded the 22 T cell receptor beta chains listed below, sequenced in a study of T cell changes during pregnancy in multiple sclerosis. Generated by immunoSEQ multiplex PCR, the TCRdb table keeps only in-frame clones and is missing some. Among under 35,000 clones listed, 87% were seen once. This specimen consisted of CD8+ T cells from peripheral blood mononuclear cells, obtained before pregnancy. These receptors were taken from a female donor with multiple sclerosis, enrolled in a pregnancy study.

DNA of the CDR3: TGCAGCGTTGAAGATCCAGGGAACACTGAAGCTTTCTTT. It specifies CSVEDPGNTEAFF. V is TRBV29-1 and J is TRBJ1-1; D call uncertain. CDR3 length equals 13 residues. Trimming took off 0 bases at V and 1 base at J, with 6 bases between the two ends. Germline V gives CDR1 SQVTM, CDR2 ANQGSEA. The entire variable domain, with the rest obtained from reference TRBV29-1 and TRBJ1-1, is as follows: SAVISQKPSRDICQRGTSLTIQCQVDSQVTMMFWYRQQPGQSLTLIATANQGSEATYESGFVIDKFPISRPNLTFSTLTVSNMSPEDSSIYLCSVEDPGNTEAFFGQGTRLTVV.

The chain joins TRBV7-9 to TRBJ2-1, with TRBD2 as a possible D gene (5 bases). CDR3 length: 15 amino acids. Germline V CDR1 and CDR2: SEHNR, FQNEAQ (reference sequence). Trimming stripped 1 base from V and 1 base from J, with 8 bases between. The CDR3 region is CASSLDRGSYNEQFF. CDR3 DNA sequence: TGTGCCAGCAGCTTAGACCGGGGTTCCTACAATGAGCAGTTCTTC.

The chain couples TRBV27 to TRBJ2-5, with D possibly being TRBD1 (5 bases). Trimming cost V 0 bases and J 5 bases, with 13 bases left between them. This CDR3 has 15 amino acids. The germline V gene encodes CDR1 MNHEY and CDR2 SMNVEV (reference sequence). The CDR3: CASSLSPGFMETQYF. The CDR3 DNA follows: TGTGCCAGCAGTTTATCGCCAGGGTTCATGGAGACCCAGTACTTC.

A remark on this clone: One end of the junction fails to match germline, which may point to a read error. The genes are TRBV7-9 and TRBJ2-2; 7 bases are shared with TRBD2. The CDR3 loop spans 15 amino acids. Germline CDR1 reads SEHNR; CDR2 reads FQNEAQ (reference sequence). The CDR3 nucleotides read TGTGCCAGCAGCGGTGCTGGGGGGGTCACCGTGGAGCTGTTTTTT. Residues: CASSGAGGVTVELFF.

The rearrangement links TRBV4-1 to TRBJ1-1; D gene ambiguous. Germline assignment: CDR1 MGHRA and CDR2 YSYEKL. V was pared by 6 bases and J by 0 bases, with 11 bases between. This CDR3 spans 14 amino acids. The CDR3 region has the DNA TGCGCCAGCAGAGTCACAGTCATGAACACTGAAGCTTTCTTT. This sequence encodes CASRVTVMNTEAFF.

DNA of the CDR3: TGTGCCAGCAGTCTACAGGTTTTGAACACTGAAGCTTTCTTT. Amino acids: CASSLQVLNTEAFF. The chain has TRBV28 and TRBJ1-1, with TRBD1 as a possible D gene (5 bases). CDR3 size: 14 residues. Trimming shortened V by 5 bases and J by 0 bases, and 10 bases separated the two germline ends. CDR1 and CDR2 from the germline V gene are MDHEN and SYDVKM. Filled out from reference TRBV28 and TRBJ1-1, the complete variable domain reads DVKVTQSSRYLVKRTGEKVFLECVQDMDHENMFWYRQDPGLGLRLIYFSYDVKMKEKGDIPEGYSVSREKKERFSLILESASTNQTSMYLCASSLQVLNTEAFFGQGTRLTVV.

CDR3 nucleotide sequence: TGTGCCAGCAGCTTACTAGGGGGATTAAACTATGGCTACACCTTC. It specifies CASSLLGGLNYGYTF. The chain couples TRBV13 to TRBJ1-2; tentatively, D is TRBD1 (6 bases). This CDR3 contains 15 residues. Trimming took off 2 bases at V and 2 bases at J, with 12 bases between the two ends. Per the germline V gene, CDR1 is PRHDT and CDR2 is FYEKMQ (reference sequence).

J is TRBJ1-1 and V is TRBV9; 8 bases are shared with TRBD1. V lost 4 bases and J lost 1; bases outside the gene matches: 15. Germline-derived CDR1 and CDR2 are SGDLS and YYNGEE. The CDR3 consists of 18 residues. CDR3: CASSPLPGQGAANTEAFF. CDR3 DNA: TGTGCCAGCAGCCCCCTCCCCGGGCAGGGGGCCGCGAACACTGAAGCTTTCTTT.

This clone has more than one count but fewer than ten. The chain is built from TRBV4-3 and TRBJ2-7, with D perhaps TRBD1 (6 bases). The CDR3 has 17 residues. Germline V gene data show CDR1 as LGHNA and CDR2 as YSLEER. The germline V and J ends were trimmed by 0 bases and 4 bases, with 19 bases remaining between them. In DNA form, the CDR3 reads TGCGCCAGCAGCCAAGATTCAGGGGACAAGGATCCGTACGAGCAGTACTTC. Translating it yields CASSQDSGDKDPYEQYF.

The chain couples TRBV28 to TRBJ2-7, with 10 positions matching TRBD1. After removal of 5 bases from V and 2 bases from J, the junction contained 3 bases not matched to a gene. Germline-derived CDR1 and CDR2 are MDHEN and SYDVKM. This CDR3 comprises 14 residues. The CDR3, as DNA: TGTGCCAGCAGTATAGACAGGGGGCCCTACGAGCAGTACTTC. Protein product: CASSIDRGPYEQYF.

This chain links TRBV18 with TRBJ1-2; D uncertain. Germline lookup yields CDR1 KGHSH and CDR2 LQKENI. The CDR3 totals 16 residues. V was cut by 1 base and J by 4 bases, with 16 bases left in between. The CDR3 DNA reads TGTGCCAGCTCACCACTATTAATATACCGGGGCTATGGCTACACCTTC. It codes for CASSPLLIYRGYGYTF.

The chain has TRBV27 and TRBJ1-1; D remains ambiguous. The ends were cut back, 1 base at V and 4 bases at J, with 10 bases in the middle. This CDR3 has 14 residues. CDR1 and CDR2 from the germline V gene are MNHEY and SMNVEV (reference sequence). The CDR3 DNA is TGTGCCAGCAGTTTATACCGAGGCCCCACTGAAGCTTTCTTT. Translated: CASSLYRGPTEAFF.

This clone showed up just a few times. J is TRBJ1-1 and V is TRBV5-1, with a possible D match to TRBD1 (6 bases). This CDR3 comprises 12 residues. V was pared by 4 bases and J by 4 bases, with 8 bases between. Germline V gives CDR1 SGHRS, CDR2 YFSETQ. The CDR3 is CASSTGSTEAFF. The CDR3 DNA sequence: TGCGCCAGCAGCACAGGGAGCACTGAAGCTTTCTTT.

The chain has TRBV28 and TRBJ1-1; a possible D gene is TRBD1 (5 bases). Trimming shortened V by 7 bases and J by 4 bases, and 13 bases separated the two germline ends. Germline V gene sequence: CDR1 MDHEN, CDR2 SYDVKM. This CDR3 is built from 13 residues. CDR3 nucleotides: TGTGCCAGCACCGAGTGGGGGGGCACTGAAGCTTTCTTT. It encodes CASTEWGGTEAFF.

This rearrangement joins TRBV6-5 to TRBJ1-2; 7 bases fit TRBD1. Trimming removed 0 bases from V and 4 bases from J; junction bases left unmatched: 8. The CDR3 is 16 amino acids. Germline lookup yields CDR1 MNHEY and CDR2 SVGAGI. This CDR3 is CASSYSTGQVLYGYTF. The CDR3 bases are TGTGCCAGCAGTTACTCGACCGGACAGGTCCTCTATGGCTACACCTTC.

The CDR3 DNA reads TGTGCCAGCAGCCAGCAGGGACAGGGAATAGACGAGCAGTACTTC. Translation: CASSQQGQGIDEQYF. The rearrangement uses TRBV13 and TRBJ2-7; 9 bases fit TRBD1. The CDR3 is 15 amino acids. V lost 5 bases, J lost 5 bases, and 10 bases stayed unmatched. Germline CDR1 reads PRHDT; CDR2 reads FYEKMQ (reference sequence).

This chain joins TRBV20-1 and TRBJ2-3; the D is unclear. The germline gives CDR1 DFQATT, CDR2 SNEGSKA (reference sequence). With 6 bases removed from V and 2 bases from J, the gap between germline ends came to 3 bases. The CDR3 sequence is 10 residues long. CDR3 region: CSAATDTQYF. The CDR3 nucleotides read TGCAGTGCGGCCACAGATACGCAGTATTTT.

The chain uses TRBV14 and TRBJ2-3; perhaps TRBD2 as D (5 bases). CDR3 length: 19 residues. CDR1 and CDR2 from the germline V gene are SGHDN and FVKESK. V was cut by 1 base and J by 0 bases, with 20 bases left in between. CDR3: CASSQGVRGLTPSTDTQYF. CDR3 in DNA: TGTGCCAGCAGCCAAGGAGTTCGGGGTCTGACTCCTAGCACAGATACGCAGTATTTT.

This chain connects TRBV9 to TRBJ2-5, with D maybe TRBD2 (6 bases). CDR1 and CDR2 (germline): SGDLS, YYNGEE. The CDR3 has 14 residues. V lost 0 bases and J lost 4, with 10 bases in between. The CDR3: CASSVDGEVETQYF. The CDR3 bases are TGTGCCAGCAGCGTAGACGGGGAGGTAGAGACCCAGTACTTC.

The CDR3: CASSLVASGNYEQYF. The CDR3 DNA is TGTGCCAGCAGCTTAGTGGCTAGCGGAAACTACGAGCAGTACTTC. This chain joins TRBV7-6 and TRBJ2-7, with 7 bases fitting TRBD2. The germline CDR1 and CDR2 sequences are SGHVS and FNYEAQ. The CDR3 is made up of 15 amino acids. The V gene end was trimmed by 1 base and the J gene end by 3 bases; junction bases not matched to a gene: 6.

This sequence joins TRBV4-1 and TRBJ1-1; the D is unclear. CDR3 size: 14 residues. Trimming cost V 4 bases and J 4 bases, with 13 bases left between them. Germline V gives CDR1 MGHRA, CDR2 YSYEKL. The DNA of the CDR3 is TGCGCCAGCAGCCCGGACGGTGGGAGCACTGAAGCTTTCTTT. This sequence encodes CASSPDGGSTEAFF.

V usage is TRBV7-9 and J usage is TRBJ2-4; 9 bases fit TRBD2. CDR3 length: 19 residues. CDR1 is SEHNR, CDR2 FQNEAQ, per germline (reference sequence). V gave up 5 bases and J gave up 0 bases; unmatched junction bases: 14. In DNA form, the CDR3 reads TGTGCCAGCAGCACCTCGGCGGGGACTAGCTTTTTAGCCAAAAACATTCAGTACTTC. It codes for CASSTSAGTSFLAKNIQYF. The full variable domain, rest sourced from reference TRBV7-9 and TRBJ2-4, is DTGVSQNPRHKITKRGQNVTFRCDPISEHNRLYWYRQTLGQGPEFLTYFQNEAQLEKSRLLSDRFSAERPKGSFSTLEIQRTEQGDSAMYLCASSTSAGTSFLAKNIQYFGAGTRLSVL.